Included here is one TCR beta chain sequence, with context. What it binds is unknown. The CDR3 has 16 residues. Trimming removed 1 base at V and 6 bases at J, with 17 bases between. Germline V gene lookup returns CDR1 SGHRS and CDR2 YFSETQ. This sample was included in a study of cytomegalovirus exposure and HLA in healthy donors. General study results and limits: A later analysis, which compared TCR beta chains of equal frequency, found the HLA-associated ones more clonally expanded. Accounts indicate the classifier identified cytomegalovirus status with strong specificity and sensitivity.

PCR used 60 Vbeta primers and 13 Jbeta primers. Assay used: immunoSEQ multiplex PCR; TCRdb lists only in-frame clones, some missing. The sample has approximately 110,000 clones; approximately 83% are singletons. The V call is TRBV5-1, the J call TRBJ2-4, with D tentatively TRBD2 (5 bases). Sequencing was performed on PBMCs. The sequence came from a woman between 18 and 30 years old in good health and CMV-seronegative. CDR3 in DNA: TGCGCCAGCAGCTTGAGCGGTTTCCAGTATGGAAACATTCAGTACTTC. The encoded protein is CASSLSGFQYGNIQYF. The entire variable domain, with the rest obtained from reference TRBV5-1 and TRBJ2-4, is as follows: KAGVTQTPRYLIKTRGQQVTLSCSPISGHRSVSWYQQTPGQGLQFLFEYFSETQRNKGNFPGRFSGRQFSNSRSEMNVSTLELGDSALYLCASSLSGFQYGNIQYFGAGTRLSVL.